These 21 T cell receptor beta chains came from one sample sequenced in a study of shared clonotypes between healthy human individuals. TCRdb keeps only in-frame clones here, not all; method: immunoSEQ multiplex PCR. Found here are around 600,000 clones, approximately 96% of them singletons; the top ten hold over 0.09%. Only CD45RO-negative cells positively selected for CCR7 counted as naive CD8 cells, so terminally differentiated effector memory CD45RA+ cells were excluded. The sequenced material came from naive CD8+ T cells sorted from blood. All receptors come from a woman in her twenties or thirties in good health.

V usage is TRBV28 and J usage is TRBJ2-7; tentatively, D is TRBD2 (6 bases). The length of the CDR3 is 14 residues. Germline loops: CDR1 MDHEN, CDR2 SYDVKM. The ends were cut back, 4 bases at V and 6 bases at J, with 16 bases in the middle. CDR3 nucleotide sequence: TGTGCCAGCAGTTCCCATAGCGGCCTCGGCGAGCAGTACTTC. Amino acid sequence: CASSSHSGLGEQYF.

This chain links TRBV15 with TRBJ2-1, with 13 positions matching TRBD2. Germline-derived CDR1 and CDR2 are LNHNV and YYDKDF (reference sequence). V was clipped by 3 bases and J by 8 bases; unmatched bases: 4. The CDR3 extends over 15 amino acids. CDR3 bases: TGTGCCACCAGCAGTGAGGGACTAGCGGGATATGAGCAGTTCTTC. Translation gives CATSSEGLAGYEQFF.

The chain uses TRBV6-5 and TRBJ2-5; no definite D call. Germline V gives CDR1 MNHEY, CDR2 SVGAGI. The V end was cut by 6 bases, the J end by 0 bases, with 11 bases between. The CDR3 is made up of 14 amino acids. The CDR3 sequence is CASRPDEYQETQYF. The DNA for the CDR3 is TGTGCCAGCAGGCCGGATGAGTACCAAGAGACCCAGTACTTC.

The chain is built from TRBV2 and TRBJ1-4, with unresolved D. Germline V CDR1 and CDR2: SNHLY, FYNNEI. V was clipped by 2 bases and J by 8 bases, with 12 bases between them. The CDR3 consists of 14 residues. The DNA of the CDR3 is TGTGCCAGCAGTGAAAGGGCCGCGGGAGAAAAACTGTTTTTT. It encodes CASSERAAGEKLFF.

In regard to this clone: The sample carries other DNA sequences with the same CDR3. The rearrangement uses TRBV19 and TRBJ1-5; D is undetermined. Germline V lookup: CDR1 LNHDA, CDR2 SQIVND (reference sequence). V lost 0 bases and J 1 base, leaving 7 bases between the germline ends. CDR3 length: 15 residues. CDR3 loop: CASSIDRGSNQPQHF. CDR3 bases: TGTGCCAGTAGTATAGATAGAGGGAGCAATCAGCCCCAGCATTTT. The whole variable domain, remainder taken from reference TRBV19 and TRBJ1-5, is DGGITQSPKYLFRKEGQNVTLSCEQNLNHDAMYWYRQDPGQGLRLIYYSQIVNDFQKGDIAEGYSVSREKKESFPLTVTSAQKNPTAFYLCASSIDRGSNQPQHFGDGTRLSIL.

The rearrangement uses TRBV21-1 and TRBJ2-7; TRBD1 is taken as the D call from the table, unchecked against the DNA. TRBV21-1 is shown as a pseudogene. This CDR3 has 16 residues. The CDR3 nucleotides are TGTGCCAGCAGCAAAGTGGGGCAGGCTCCCGCCCAGGAGCAGTACTTC. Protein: CASSKVGQAPAQEQYF.

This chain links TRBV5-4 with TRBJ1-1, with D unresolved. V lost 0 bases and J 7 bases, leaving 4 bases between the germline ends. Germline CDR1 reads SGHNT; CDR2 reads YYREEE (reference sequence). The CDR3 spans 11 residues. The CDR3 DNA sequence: TGTGCCAGCAGCTTGGATGGTGAAGCTTTCTTT. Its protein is CASSLDGEAFF.

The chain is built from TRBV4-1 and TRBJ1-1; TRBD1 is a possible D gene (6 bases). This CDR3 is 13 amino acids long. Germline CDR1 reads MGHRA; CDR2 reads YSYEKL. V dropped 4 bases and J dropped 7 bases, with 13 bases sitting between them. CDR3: CASSPTGDVEAFF. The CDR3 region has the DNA TGCGCCAGCAGCCCGACAGGAGATGTTGAAGCTTTCTTT.

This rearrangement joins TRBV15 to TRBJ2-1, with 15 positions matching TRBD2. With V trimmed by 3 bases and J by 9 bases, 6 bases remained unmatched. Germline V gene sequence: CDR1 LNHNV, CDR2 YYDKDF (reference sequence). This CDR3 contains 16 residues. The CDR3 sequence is CATSSKPGLAGGEQFF. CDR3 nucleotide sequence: TGTGCCACCAGCAGTAAACCGGGACTAGCGGGAGGTGAGCAGTTCTTC.

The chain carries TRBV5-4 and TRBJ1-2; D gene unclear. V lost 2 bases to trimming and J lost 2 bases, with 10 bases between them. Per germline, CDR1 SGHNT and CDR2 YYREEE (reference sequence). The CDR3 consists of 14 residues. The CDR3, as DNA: TGTGCCAGCAGCTTTGATTACCAAAACTATGGCTACACCTTC. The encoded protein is CASSFDYQNYGYTF.

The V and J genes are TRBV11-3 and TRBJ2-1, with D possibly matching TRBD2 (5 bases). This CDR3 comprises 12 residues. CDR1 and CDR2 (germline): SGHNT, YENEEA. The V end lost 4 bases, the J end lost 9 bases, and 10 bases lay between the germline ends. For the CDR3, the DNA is TGTGCCAGCAGCTCCGGACTCCTTGAGCAGTTCTTC. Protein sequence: CASSSGLLEQFF.

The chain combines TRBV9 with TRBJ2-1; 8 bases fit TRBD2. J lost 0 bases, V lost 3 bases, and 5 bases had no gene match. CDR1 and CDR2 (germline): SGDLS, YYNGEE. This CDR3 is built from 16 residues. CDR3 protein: CASSDGGGSSYNEQFF. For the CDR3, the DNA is TGTGCCAGCAGCGACGGCGGGGGGTCCTCCTACAATGAGCAGTTCTTC.

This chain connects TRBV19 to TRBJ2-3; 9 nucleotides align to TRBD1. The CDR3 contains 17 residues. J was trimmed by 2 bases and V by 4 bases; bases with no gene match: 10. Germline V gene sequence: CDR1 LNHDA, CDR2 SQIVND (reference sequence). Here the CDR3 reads CASSTTRTGGPTDTQYF. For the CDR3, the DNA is TGTGCCAGTAGTACTACACGTACAGGGGGCCCCACAGATACGCAGTATTTT. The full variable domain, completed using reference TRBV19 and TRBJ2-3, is DGGITQSPKYLFRKEGQNVTLSCEQNLNHDAMYWYRQDPGQGLRLIYYSQIVNDFQKGDIAEGYSVSREKKESFPLTVTSAQKNPTAFYLCASSTTRTGGPTDTQYFGPGTRLTVL.

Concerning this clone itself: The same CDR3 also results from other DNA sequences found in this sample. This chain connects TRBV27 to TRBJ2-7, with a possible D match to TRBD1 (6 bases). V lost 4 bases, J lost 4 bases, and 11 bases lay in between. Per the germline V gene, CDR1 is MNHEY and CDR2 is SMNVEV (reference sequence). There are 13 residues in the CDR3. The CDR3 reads CASSYSTGYEQYF. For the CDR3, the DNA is TGTGCCAGCAGTTACAGTACAGGGTACGAGCAGTACTTC.

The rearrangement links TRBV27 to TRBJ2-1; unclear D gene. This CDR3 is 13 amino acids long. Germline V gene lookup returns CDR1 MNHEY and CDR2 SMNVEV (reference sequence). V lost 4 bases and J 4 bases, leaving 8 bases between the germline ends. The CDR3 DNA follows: TGTGCCAGCAGTTATGACGGTTACAATGAGCAGTTCTTC. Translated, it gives CASSYDGYNEQFF.

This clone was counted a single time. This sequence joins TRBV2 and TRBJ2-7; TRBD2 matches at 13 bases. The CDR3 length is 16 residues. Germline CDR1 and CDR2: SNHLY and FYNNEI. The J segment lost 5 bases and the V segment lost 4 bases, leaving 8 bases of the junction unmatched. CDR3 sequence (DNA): TGTGCCAGCAGTGTTGGACTAGCGGGAGAATCCCACGAGCAGTACTTC. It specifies CASSVGLAGESHEQYF. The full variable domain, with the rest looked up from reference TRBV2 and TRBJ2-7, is EPEVTQTPSHQVTQMGQEVILRCVPISNHLYFYWYRQILGQKVEFLVSFYNNEISEKSEIFDDQFSVERPDGSNFTLKIRSTKLEDSAMYFCASSVGLAGESHEQYFGPGTRLTVT.

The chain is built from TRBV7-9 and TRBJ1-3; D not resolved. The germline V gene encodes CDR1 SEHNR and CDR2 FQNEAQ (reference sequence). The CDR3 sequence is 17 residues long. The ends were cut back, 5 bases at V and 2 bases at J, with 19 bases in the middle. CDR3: CASSGKSGRLPGNTIYF. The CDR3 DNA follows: TGTGCCAGCAGCGGCAAGTCCGGGCGGCTGCCTGGAAACACCATATATTTT.

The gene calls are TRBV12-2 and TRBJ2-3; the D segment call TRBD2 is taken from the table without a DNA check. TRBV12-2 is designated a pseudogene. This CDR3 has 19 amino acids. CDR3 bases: TGTGCAAGTCGCTTATTCCCGTGTGTTCGTGGGAGGGTAGGCGATACGCAGTATTTT. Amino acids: CASRLFPCVRGRVGDTQYF.

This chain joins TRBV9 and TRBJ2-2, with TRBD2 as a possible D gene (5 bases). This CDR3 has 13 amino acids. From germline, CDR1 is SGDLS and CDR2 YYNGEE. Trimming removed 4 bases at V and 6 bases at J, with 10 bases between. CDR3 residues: CASSQGSSGELFF. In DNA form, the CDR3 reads TGTGCCAGCAGCCAAGGGAGTTCCGGGGAGCTGTTTTTT. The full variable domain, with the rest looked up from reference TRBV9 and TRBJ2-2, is DSGVTQTPKHLITATGQRVTLRCSPRSGDLSVYWYQQSLDQGLQFLIQYYNGEERAKGNILERFSAQQFPDLHSELNLSSLELGDSALYFCASSQGSSGELFFGEGSRLTVL.

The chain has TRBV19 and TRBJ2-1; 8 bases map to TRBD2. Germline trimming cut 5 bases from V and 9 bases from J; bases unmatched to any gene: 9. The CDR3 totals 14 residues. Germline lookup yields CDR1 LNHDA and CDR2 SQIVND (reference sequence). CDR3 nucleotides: TGTGCCAGTAGTCAAGGTGCGGGAGGAAGTGAGCAGTTCTTC. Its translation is CASSQGAGGSEQFF.

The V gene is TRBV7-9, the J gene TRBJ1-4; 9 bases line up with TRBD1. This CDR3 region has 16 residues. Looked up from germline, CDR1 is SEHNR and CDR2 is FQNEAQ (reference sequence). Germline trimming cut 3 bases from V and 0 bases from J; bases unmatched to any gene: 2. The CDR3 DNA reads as TGTGCCAGCAGCTTCGGACAGGGGACAACTAATGAAAAACTGTTTTTT. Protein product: CASSFGQGTTNEKLFF.